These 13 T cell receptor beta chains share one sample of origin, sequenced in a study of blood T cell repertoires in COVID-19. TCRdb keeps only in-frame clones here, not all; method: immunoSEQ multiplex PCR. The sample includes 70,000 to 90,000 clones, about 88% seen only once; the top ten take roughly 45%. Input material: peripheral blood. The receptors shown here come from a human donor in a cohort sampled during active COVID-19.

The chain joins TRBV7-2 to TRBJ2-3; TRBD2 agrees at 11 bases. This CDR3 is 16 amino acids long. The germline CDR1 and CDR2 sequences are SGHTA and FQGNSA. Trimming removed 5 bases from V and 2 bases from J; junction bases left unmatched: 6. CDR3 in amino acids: CASSGGLADTTDTQYF. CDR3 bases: TGTGCCAGCAGCGGGGGACTAGCGGACACCACAGATACGCAGTATTTT.

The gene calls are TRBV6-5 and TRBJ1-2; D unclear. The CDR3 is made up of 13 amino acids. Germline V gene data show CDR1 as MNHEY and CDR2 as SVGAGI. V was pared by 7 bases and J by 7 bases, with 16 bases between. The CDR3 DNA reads TGTGCCAGCAACCCCGACTCCGATCGTGGCTACACCTTC. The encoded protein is CASNPDSDRGYTF.

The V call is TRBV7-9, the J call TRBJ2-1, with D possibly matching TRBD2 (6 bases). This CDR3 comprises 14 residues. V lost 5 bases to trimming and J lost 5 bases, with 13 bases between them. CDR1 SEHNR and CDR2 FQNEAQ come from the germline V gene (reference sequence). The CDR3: CASSLTGLNNEQFF. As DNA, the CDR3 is TGTGCCAGCAGCCTAACGGGACTCAACAATGAGCAGTTCTTC.

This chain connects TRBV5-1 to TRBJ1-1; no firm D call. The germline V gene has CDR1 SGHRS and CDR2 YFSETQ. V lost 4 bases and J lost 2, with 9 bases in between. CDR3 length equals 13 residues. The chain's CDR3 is CASSRGDNTEAFF. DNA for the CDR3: TGCGCCAGCAGCCGCGGGGATAACACTGAAGCTTTCTTT. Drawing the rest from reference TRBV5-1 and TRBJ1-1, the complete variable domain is KAGVTQTPRYLIKTRGQQVTLSCSPISGHRSVSWYQQTPGQGLQFLFEYFSETQRNKGNFPGRFSGRQFSNSRSEMNVSTLELGDSALYLCASSRGDNTEAFFGQGTRLTVV.

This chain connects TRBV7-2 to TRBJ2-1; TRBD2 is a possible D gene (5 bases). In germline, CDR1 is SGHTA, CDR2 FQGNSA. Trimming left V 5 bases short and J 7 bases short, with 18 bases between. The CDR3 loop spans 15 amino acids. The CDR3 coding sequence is TGTGCCAGCAGCCCTACTGCGGGCCTTGGAAATGAGCAGTTCTTC. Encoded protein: CASSPTAGLGNEQFF.

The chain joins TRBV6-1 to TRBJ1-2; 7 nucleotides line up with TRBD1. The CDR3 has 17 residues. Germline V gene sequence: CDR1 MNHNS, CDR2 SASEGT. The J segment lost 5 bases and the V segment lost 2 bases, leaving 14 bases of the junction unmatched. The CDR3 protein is CASSESTFPGQRYGYTF. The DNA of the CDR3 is TGTGCCAGCAGTGAATCGACTTTTCCGGGACAGCGGTATGGCTACACCTTC.

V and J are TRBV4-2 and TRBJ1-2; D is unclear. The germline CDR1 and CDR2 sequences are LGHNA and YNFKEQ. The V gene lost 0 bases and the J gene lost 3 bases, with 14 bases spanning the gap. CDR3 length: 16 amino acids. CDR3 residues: CASSQDGEVIDYGYTF. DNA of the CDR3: TGTGCCAGCAGCCAAGATGGGGAGGTTATAGACTATGGCTACACCTTC.

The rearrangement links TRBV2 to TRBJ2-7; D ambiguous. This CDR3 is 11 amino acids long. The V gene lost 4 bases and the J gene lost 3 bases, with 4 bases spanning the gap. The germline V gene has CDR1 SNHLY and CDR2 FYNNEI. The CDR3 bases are TGTGCCAGCAGTGCCATCTACGAGCAGTACTTC. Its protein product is CASSAIYEQYF. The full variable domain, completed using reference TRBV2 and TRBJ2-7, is EPEVTQTPSHQVTQMGQEVILRCVPISNHLYFYWYRQILGQKVEFLVSFYNNEISEKSEIFDDQFSVERPDGSNFTLKIRSTKLEDSAMYFCASSAIYEQYFGPGTRLTVT.

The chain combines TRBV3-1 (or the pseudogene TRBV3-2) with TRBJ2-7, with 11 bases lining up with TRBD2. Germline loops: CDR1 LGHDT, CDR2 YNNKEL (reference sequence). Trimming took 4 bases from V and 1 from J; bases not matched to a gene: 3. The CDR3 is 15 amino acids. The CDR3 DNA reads TGTGCCAGCAGCCTTCTAGCGGGGGGTTCCTACGAGCAGTACTTC. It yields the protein CASSLLAGGSYEQYF.

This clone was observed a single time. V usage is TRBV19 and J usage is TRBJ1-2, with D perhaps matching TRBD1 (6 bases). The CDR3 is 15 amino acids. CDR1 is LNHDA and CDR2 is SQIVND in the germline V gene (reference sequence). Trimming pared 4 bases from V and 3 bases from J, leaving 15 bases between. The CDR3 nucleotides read TGTGCCAGTAGTAAAAGAGGGGGTTCTGACTATGGCTACACCTTC. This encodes CASSKRGGSDYGYTF.

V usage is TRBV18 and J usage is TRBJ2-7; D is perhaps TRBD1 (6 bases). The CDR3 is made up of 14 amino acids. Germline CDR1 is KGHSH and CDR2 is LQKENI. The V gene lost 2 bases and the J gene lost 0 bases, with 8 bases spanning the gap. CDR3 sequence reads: CASSPGTYSYEQYF. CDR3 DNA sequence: TGTGCCAGCTCACCAGGGACATACTCCTACGAGCAGTACTTC.

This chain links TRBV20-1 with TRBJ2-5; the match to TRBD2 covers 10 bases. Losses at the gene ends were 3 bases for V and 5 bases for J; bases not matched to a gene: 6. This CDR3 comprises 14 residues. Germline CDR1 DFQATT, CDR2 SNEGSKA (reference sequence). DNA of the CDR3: TGCAGTGCTAGTCAGCGGGGGGGCCCTGAGACCCAGTACTTC. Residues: CSASQRGGPETQYF.

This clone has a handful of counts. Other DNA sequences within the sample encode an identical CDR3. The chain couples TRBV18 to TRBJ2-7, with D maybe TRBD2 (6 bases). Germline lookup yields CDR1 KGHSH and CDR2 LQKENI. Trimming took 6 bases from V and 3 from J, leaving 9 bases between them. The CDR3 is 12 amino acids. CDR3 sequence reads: CASSPGSYEQYF. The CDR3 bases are TGTGCCAGCTCTCCCGGGAGCTACGAGCAGTACTTC.